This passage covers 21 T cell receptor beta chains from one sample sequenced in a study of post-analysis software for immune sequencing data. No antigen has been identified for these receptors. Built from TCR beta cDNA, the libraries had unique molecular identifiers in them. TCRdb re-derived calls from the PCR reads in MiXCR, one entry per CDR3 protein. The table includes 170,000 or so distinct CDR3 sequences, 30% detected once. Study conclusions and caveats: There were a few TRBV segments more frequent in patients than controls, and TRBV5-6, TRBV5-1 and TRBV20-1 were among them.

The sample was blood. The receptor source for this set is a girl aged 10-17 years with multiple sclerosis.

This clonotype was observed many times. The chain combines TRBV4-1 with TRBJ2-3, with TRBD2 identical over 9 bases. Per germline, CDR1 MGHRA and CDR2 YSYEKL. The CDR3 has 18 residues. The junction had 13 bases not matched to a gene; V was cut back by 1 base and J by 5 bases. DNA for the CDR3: TGCGCCAGCAGCCAAGTCCCCACTATAGCGGGAGTTATAGATACGCAGTATTTT. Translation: CASSQVPTIAGVIDTQYF.

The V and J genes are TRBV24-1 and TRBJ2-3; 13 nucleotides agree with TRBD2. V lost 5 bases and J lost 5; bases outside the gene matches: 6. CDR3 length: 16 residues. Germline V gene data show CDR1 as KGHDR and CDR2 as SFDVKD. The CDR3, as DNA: TGTGCCACCAGTGGGACTAGCGGGAGCCTTCAAGATACGCAGTATTTT. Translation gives CATSGTSGSLQDTQYF.

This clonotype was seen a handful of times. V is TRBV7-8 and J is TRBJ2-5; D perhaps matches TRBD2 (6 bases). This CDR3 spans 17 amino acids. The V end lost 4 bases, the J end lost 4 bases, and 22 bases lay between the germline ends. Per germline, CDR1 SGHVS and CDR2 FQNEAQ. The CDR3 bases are TGTGCCAGCAGCTCAGAAGGACTCTACCTGGGGGGAGAGACCCAGTACTTC. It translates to CASSSEGLYLGGETQYF.

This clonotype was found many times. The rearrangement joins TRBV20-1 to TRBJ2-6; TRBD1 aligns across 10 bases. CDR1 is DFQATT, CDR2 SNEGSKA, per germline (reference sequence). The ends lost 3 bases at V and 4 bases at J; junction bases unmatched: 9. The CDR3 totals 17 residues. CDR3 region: CSASGTGELAGANVLTF. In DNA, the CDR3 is TGCAGTGCTAGCGGGACAGGGGAACTAGCGGGGGCCAACGTCCTGACTTTC.

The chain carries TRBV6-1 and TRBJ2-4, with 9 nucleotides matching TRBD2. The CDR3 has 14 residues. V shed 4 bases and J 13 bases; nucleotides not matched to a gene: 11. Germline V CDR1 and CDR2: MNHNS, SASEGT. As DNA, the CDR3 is TGTGCCAGCAGTGTGACTAGCGGAGAATACGGGCAGTACTTC. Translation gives CASSVTSGEYGQYF.

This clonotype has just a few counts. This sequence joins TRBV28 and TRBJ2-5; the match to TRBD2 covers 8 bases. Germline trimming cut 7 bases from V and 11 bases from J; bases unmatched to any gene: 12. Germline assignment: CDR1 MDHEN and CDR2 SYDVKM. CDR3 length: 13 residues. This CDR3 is CASNLDSGNEQYF. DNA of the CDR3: TGTGCCAGCAACCTGGATAGCGGGAATGAGCAGTACTTC.

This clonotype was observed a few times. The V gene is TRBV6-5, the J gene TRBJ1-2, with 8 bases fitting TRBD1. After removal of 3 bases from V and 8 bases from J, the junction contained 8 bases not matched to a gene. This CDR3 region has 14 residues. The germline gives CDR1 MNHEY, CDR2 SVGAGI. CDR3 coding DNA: TGTGCCAGCAGTTATAGCAGGGGGCGCCAAGGCTACACCTTC. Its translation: CASSYSRGRQGYTF.

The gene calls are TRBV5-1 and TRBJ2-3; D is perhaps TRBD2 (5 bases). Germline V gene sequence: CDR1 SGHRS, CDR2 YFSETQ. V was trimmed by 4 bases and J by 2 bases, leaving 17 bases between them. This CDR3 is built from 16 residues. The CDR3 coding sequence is TGCGCCAGCAGCAGTGAAGCGGAGTTACTCACAGATACGCAGTATTTT. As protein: CASSSEAELLTDTQYF. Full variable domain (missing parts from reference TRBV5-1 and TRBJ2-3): KAGVTQTPRYLIKTRGQQVTLSCSPISGHRSVSWYQQTPGQGLQFLFEYFSETQRNKGNFPGRFSGRQFSNSRSEMNVSTLELGDSALYLCASSSEAELLTDTQYFGPGTRLTVL.

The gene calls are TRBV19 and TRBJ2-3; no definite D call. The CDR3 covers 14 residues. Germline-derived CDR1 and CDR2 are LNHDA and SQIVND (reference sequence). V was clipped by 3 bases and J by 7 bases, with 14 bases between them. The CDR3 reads CASSIGPVKYTQYF. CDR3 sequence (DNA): TGTGCCAGTAGTATTGGCCCGGTTAAGTATACGCAGTATTTT. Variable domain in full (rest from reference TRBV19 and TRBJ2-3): DGGITQSPKYLFRKEGQNVTLSCEQNLNHDAMYWYRQDPGQGLRLIYYSQIVNDFQKGDIAEGYSVSREKKESFPLTVTSAQKNPTAFYLCASSIGPVKYTQYFGPGTRLTVL.

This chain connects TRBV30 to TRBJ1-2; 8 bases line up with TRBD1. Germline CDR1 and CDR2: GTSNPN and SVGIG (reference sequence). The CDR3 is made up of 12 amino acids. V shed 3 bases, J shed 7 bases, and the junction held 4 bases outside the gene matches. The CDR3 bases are TGTGCCTGGAGGGTCAGGGGGCTTGGCTACACCTTC. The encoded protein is CAWRVRGLGYTF.

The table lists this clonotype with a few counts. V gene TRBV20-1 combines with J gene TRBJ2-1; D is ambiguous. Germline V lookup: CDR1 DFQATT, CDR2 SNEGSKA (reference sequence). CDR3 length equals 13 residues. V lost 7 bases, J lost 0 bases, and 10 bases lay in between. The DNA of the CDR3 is TGCAGTGTTACTACGAGCTCCTACAATGAGCAGTTCTTC. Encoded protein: CSVTTSSYNEQFF.

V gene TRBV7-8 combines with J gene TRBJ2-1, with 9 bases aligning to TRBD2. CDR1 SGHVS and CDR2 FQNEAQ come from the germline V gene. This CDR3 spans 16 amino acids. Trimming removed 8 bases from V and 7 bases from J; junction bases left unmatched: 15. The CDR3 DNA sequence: TGTGCCAGCGACCGCTGGGGGGCGGGAGGGAATAATGAGCAGTTCTTC. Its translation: CASDRWGAGGNNEQFF.

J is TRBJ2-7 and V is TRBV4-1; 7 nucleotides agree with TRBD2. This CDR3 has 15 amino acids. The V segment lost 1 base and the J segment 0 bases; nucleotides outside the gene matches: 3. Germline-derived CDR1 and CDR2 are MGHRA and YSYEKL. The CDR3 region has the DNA TGCGCCAGCAGCCAAGCGGCTAGCGGCTCCTACGAGCAGTACTTC. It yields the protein CASSQAASGSYEQYF.

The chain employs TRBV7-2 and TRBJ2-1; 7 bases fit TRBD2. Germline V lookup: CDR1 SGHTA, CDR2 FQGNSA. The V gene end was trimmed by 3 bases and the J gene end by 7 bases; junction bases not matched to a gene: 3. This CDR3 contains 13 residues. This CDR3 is CASSFGGGNEQFF. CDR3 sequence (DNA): TGTGCCAGCAGCTTCGGCGGGGGTAATGAGCAGTTCTTC.

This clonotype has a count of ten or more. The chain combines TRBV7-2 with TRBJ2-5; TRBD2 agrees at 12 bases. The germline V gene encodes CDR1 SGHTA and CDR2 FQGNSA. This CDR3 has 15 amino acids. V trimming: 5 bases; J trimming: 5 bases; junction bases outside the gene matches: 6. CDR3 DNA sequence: TGTGCCAGCAGCCGGACTAGCGGGATCCGGGAGACCCAGTACTTC. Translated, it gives CASSRTSGIRETQYF.

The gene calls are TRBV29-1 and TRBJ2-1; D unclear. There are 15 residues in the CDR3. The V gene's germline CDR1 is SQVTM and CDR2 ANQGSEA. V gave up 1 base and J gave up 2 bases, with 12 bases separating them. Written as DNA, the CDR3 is TGCAGCGTTGAAGGGAGCCCCGAAGCCTACAATGAGCAGTTCTTC. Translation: CSVEGSPEAYNEQFF.

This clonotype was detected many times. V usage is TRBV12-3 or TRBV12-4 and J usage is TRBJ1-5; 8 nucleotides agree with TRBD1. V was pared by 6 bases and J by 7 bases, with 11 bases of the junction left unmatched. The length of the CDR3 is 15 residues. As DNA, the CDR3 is TGTGCCAGCAGCGACAGGGGCCTTTTGGAACAGCCCCAGCATTTT. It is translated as CASSDRGLLEQPQHF.

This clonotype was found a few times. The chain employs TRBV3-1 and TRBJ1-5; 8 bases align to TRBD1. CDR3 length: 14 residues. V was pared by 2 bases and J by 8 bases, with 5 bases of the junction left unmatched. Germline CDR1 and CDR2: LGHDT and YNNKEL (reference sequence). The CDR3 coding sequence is TGTGCCAGCAGCCAAAGGACAGGGTGGGAGCCCCAGCATTTT. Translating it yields CASSQRTGWEPQHF.

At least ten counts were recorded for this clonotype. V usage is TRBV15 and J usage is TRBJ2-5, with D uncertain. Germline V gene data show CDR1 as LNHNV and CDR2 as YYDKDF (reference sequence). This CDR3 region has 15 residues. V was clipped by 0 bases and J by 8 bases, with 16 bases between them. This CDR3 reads CATSRDQVPWGTQYF. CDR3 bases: TGTGCCACCAGCAGAGATCAGGTGCCTTGGGGAACCCAGTACTTC. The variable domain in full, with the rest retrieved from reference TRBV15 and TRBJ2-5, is DAMVIQNPRYQVTQFGKPVTLSCSQTLNHNVMYWYQQKSSQAPKLLFHYYDKDFNNEADTPDNFQSRRPNTSFCFLDIRSPGLGDTAMYLCATSRDQVPWGTQYFGPGTRLLVL.

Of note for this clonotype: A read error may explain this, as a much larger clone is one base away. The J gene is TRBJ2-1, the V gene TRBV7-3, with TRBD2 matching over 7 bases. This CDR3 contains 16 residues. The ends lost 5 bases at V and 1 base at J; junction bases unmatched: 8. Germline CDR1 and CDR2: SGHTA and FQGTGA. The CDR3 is CASSISSGASYNEQFF. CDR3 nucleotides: TGTGCCAGCAGCATATCTAGCGGAGCTTCCTACAATGAGCAGTTCTTC.

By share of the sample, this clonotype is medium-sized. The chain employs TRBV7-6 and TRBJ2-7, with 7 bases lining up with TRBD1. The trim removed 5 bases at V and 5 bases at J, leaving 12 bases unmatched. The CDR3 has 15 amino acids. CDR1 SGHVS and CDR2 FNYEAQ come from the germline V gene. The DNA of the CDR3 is TGTGCCAGCAGCACTAACAGGGGAGTTGACCACGAGCAGTACTTC. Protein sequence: CASSTNRGVDHEQYF.